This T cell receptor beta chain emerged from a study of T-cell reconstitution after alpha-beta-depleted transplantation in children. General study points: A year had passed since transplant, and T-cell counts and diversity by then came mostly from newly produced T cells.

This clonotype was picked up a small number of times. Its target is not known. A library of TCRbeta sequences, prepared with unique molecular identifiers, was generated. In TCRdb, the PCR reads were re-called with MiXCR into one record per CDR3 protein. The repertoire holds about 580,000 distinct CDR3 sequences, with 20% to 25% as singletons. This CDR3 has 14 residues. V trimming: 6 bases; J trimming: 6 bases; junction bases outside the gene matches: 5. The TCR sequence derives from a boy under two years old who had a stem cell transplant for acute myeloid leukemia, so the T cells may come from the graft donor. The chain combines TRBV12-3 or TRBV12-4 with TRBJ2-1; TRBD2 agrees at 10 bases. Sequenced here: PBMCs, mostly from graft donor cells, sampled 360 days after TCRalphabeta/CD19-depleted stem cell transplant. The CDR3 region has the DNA TGTGCCAGCAGACCGGGACTAGCGTTCAATGAGCAGTTCTTC. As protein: CASRPGLAFNEQFF.